One sample yielded the 14 T cell receptor beta chains listed below, sequenced in a study of beta chain features in type 1 diabetes. The sequenced template was cDNA made from the entire isolated RNA. Sequencing used immunoSEQ multiplex PCR; TCRdb keeps in-frame clones, though not all of them. The repertoire consists of hundreds of thousands of clones, with about an eighth occurring once and the leading ten covering about 0.02%. Findings of the study overall: Type 1 diabetes patients had moderately but significantly shorter TCRB CDR3s in all four CD4+ subsets.

The antigens these receptors bind are not known. Sequenced sample: naive CD4+ T cells from blood. These receptors were taken from a man younger than 30 with type 1 diabetes.

This clone occurred a few times. The CDR3 loop is CATSRVGGGQQFF. The CDR3 DNA follows: TGTGCCACCAGCAGAGTGGGCGGGGGGCAGCAGTTCTTC. V gene TRBV15 combines with J gene TRBJ2-1; 8 bases line up with TRBD2. Germline CDR1 and CDR2: LNHNV and YYDKDF (reference sequence). This CDR3 comprises 13 residues. V lost 1 base and J lost 11; bases outside the gene matches: 4.

The table lists this clone with a few counts. V is TRBV10-2 and J is TRBJ2-3, with D possibly TRBD1 on 6 matching bases. Germline CDR1 is WSHSY and CDR2 is SAAADI. Trimming took 2 bases from V and 5 from J, leaving 11 bases between them. The CDR3 runs to 14 residues. The CDR3 protein is CASSEQGWGDTQYF. CDR3 coding DNA: TGCGCCAGCAGTGAGCAGGGGTGGGGAGATACGCAGTATTTT.

This clone was observed a few times. V and J are TRBV18 and TRBJ1-1; D possibly corresponds to TRBD1 (6 bases). V lost 4 bases, J lost 3 bases, and 9 bases lay in between. This CDR3 has 13 amino acids. Germline CDR1 KGHSH, CDR2 LQKENI. CDR3 nucleotides: TGTGCCAGCTCACAGGGGGGAGACACTGAAGCTTTCTTT. Its protein product is CASSQGGDTEAFF.

V is TRBV10-3 and J is TRBJ2-5; TRBD2 aligns across 11 bases. V lost 0 bases and J lost 5; bases outside the gene matches: 5. The CDR3 is 16 residues long. Germline values: CDR1 ENHRY, CDR2 SYGVKD. In nucleotides, the CDR3 is TGTGCCATCAGTGAGTCAGCGGCTAGCGGGGGGGAGACCCAGTACTTC. This translates into CAISESAASGGETQYF.

This clone has only one observation. This chain links TRBV7-9 with TRBJ1-4, with TRBD1 matching 7 bases. Per germline, CDR1 SEHNR and CDR2 FQNEAQ (reference sequence). J was trimmed by 5 bases and V by 5 bases; bases with no gene match: 8. This CDR3 is 15 amino acids long. The CDR3 nucleotides read TGTGCCAGCAGCCCTGGGACAGTTAGGAATGAAAAACTGTTTTTT. It codes for CASSPGTVRNEKLFF.

This clone has more than one count but fewer than ten. This chain joins TRBV19 and TRBJ2-7; the D call may be TRBD1 or TRBD2 (5 bases each). Germline CDR1 LNHDA, CDR2 SQIVND (reference sequence). V was pared by 5 bases and J by 3 bases, with 11 bases between. This CDR3 is built from 13 residues. The CDR3 loop is CASSPGTNYEQYF. In DNA form, the CDR3 reads TGTGCCAGTAGTCCCGGGACGAACTACGAGCAGTACTTC.

V is TRBV5-6 and J is TRBJ1-2; no definite D call. The CDR3 is 11 residues long. V lost 0 bases, J lost 14 bases, and 11 bases lay in between. Per germline, CDR1 SGHDT and CDR2 YYEEEE. This CDR3 is CASSLDVGFTF. The CDR3 DNA reads TGTGCCAGCAGCTTGGACGTTGGGTTTACCTTC.

The gene calls are TRBV4-1 and TRBJ1-1; D not resolved. Trimming cost V 3 bases and J 1 base, with 9 bases left between them. The CDR3 is 14 amino acids. The germline gives CDR1 MGHRA, CDR2 YSYEKL. The CDR3 spells CASSHYYGNTEAFF. The CDR3 DNA sequence: TGCGCCAGCAGCCATTATTATGGGAACACTGAAGCTTTCTTT.

This clone was counted between two and nine times. CDR3 DNA: TGTGCCAGCAGGGGACAGGCGGGCGGCACCATATATTTT. It specifies CASRGQAGGTIYF. The chain employs TRBV14 and TRBJ1-3; 8 bases align to TRBD1. The CDR3 is 13 amino acids. The germline V gene encodes CDR1 SGHDN and CDR2 FVKESK. Germline trimming cut 6 bases from V and 9 bases from J; bases unmatched to any gene: 7.

This chain joins TRBV27 and TRBJ2-7; possibly TRBD1 or TRBD2 for D (5 bases each). The CDR3 is made up of 14 amino acids. The V gene lost 6 bases and the J gene lost 4 bases, with 16 bases spanning the gap. Germline CDR1 MNHEY, CDR2 SMNVEV (reference sequence). The CDR3 loop is CASRLLGEGYEQYF. The CDR3 DNA is TGTGCCAGCAGATTACTGGGGGAAGGGTACGAGCAGTACTTC.

A few counts support this clone. J is TRBJ2-3 and V is TRBV29-1, with D unclear. The CDR3 totals 13 residues. V was trimmed by 3 bases and J by 2 bases, leaving 9 bases between them. Germline CDR1 and CDR2: SQVTM and ANQGSEA. CDR3 nucleotide sequence: TGCAGCGTTGATAAGGGCTACACAGATACGCAGTATTTT. Amino acid sequence: CSVDKGYTDTQYF.

The V gene is TRBV29-1, the J gene TRBJ1-1; possibly TRBD1 for D (5 bases). The length of the CDR3 is 17 residues. Trimming cost V 7 bases and J 4 bases, with 28 bases left between them. Germline V gene sequence: CDR1 SQVTM, CDR2 ANQGSEA. In DNA form, the CDR3 reads TGCAGCGCCGTACCCGAAGCCTCTGTGGGGGGTTTCACTGAAGCTTTCTTT. It translates to CSAVPEASVGGFTEAFF.

The CDR3 nucleotides are TGTGCCAGCAGCGTAGAATCCGCGGCAGGCTACGAGCAGTACTTC. It encodes CASSVESAAGYEQYF. This sequence joins TRBV9 and TRBJ2-7; no clear D gene. The CDR3 runs 15 residues. Germline V gives CDR1 SGDLS, CDR2 YYNGEE. V lost 0 bases, J lost 3 bases, and 13 bases lay in between.

The chain is built from TRBV30 and TRBJ1-2; D gene uncertain. The germline V gene has CDR1 GTSNPN and CDR2 SVGIG (reference sequence). With 0 bases removed from V and 3 bases from J, the gap between germline ends came to 11 bases. The CDR3 runs to 14 residues. The CDR3, as DNA: TGTGCCTGGAGTGTACAAAGGCACCACTATGGCTACACCTTC. This gives the protein CAWSVQRHHYGYTF.